This passage covers 22 T cell receptor beta chains from one sample sequenced in a study of beta chain features in type 1 diabetes. As every portion of the isolated RNA was reverse transcribed, the sequencing read expressed TCRB transcripts. The method was immunoSEQ multiplex PCR; TCRdb's version includes in-frame clones alone and lacks a portion of them. The data show around 500,000 clones, 10% to 12% seen once. Sequenced sample: naive CD4+ T cells from blood. The receptors derive from a woman in her late teens or twenties in good health.

For the CDR3, the DNA is TGTGCCAGCAGCTCTACAGGGATTGCCCCATATGGCTACACCTTC. It yields the protein CASSSTGIAPYGYTF. This chain uses TRBV7-2 with TRBJ1-2, with D maybe TRBD1 (6 bases). V lost 4 bases and J lost 5, with 17 bases in between. CDR1 and CDR2 from the germline V gene are SGHTA and FQGNSA. This CDR3 contains 15 residues.

As regards this clone: This CDR3 is also generated by other DNA sequences in the sample. The rearrangement links TRBV2 to TRBJ1-4; 9 bases are a match to TRBD1. V lost 6 bases to trimming and J lost 5 bases; unmatched junction nucleotides: 4. The length of the CDR3 is 14 residues. CDR1 SNHLY and CDR2 FYNNEI come from the germline V gene. CDR3 DNA sequence: TGTGCCAGCAGATACAGGGGGCTAAATGAAAAACTGTTTTTT. It yields the protein CASRYRGLNEKLFF.

The sample holds a few counts of this clone. The CDR3 DNA follows: TGTGCCTGGAGCTTAGAGGGGGGCGGTAATCAGCCCCAGCATTTT. This gives the protein CAWSLEGGGNQPQHF. This chain links TRBV30 with TRBJ1-5; D perhaps matches TRBD1 (6 bases). This CDR3 spans 15 amino acids. V lost 3 bases and J lost 4, with 16 bases in between. The germline V gene encodes CDR1 GTSNPN and CDR2 SVGIG (reference sequence).

This clone was picked up a small number of times. This chain links TRBV11-3 with TRBJ2-3, with D unresolved. The CDR3 is 12 residues long. CDR1 is SGHNT and CDR2 is YENEEA in the germline V gene. V shed 5 bases and J shed 5 bases, with 8 bases lying between them. The CDR3 sequence is CASSPKGDTQYF. DNA for the CDR3: TGTGCCAGCAGCCCGAAGGGAGATACGCAGTATTTT. The whole variable domain, filled in from reference TRBV11-3 and TRBJ2-3, reads EAGVVQSPRYKIIEKKQPVAFWCNPISGHNTLYWYLQNLGQGPELLIRYENEEAVDDSQLPKDRFSAERLKGVDSTLKIQPAELGDSAVYLCASSPKGDTQYFGPGTRLTVL.

This clone was seen a handful of times. The chain employs TRBV6-5 and TRBJ1-6, with D uncertain. Per the germline V gene, CDR1 is MNHEY and CDR2 is SVGAGI. Trimming pared 8 bases from V and 7 bases from J, leaving 12 bases between. The CDR3 loop spans 13 amino acids. DNA of the CDR3: TGTGCCAGCCGCTGGGGAGAGAATTCACCCCTCCACTTT. Translating it yields CASRWGENSPLHF.

As regards this clone: The conserved final phenylalanine or tryptophan is absent from the CDR3, which likely points to a read error. The DNA is left out, because the CDR3 cannot be placed on it with certainty; the CDR3 is given as TCRdb lists it. The V gene is TRBV6-1, the J gene TRBJ1-4; TRBD1 was called by the table and not checked on the DNA. The length of the CDR3 is 13 amino acids, counting both ends. Looked up from germline, CDR1 is MNHNS and CDR2 is SASEGT. CDR3 in amino acids: CASSSVLVPRDIV.

This chain uses TRBV9 with TRBJ2-5, with TRBD2 identical over 14 bases. J gave up 5 bases and V 4 bases, and 7 bases lay outside the gene matches. The CDR3 covers 16 residues. In germline, CDR1 is SGDLS, CDR2 YYNGEE. The CDR3 is CASSLGLAGEGETQYF. CDR3 nucleotide sequence: TGTGCCAGCAGCTTGGGACTAGCGGGAGAGGGGGAGACCCAGTACTTC.

On this clone itself: Other nucleotide sequences in the sample specify the same CDR3. The chain has TRBV30 and TRBJ2-3; the D is unclear. CDR3 length: 11 amino acids. Germline V gives CDR1 GTSNPN, CDR2 SVGIG (reference sequence). V lost 0 bases and J 5 bases, leaving 3 bases between the germline ends. The CDR3 DNA sequence: TGTGCCTGGAGTGTACGAGATACGCAGTATTTT. Translated, it gives CAWSVRDTQYF.

The V gene is TRBV27, the J gene TRBJ1-2; TRBD1 aligns across 7 bases. After removal of 10 bases from V and 6 bases from J, the junction contained 11 bases not matched to a gene. The length of the CDR3 is 13 residues. Germline V lookup: CDR1 MNHEY, CDR2 SMNVEV (reference sequence). The CDR3, as DNA: TGTGCCACTCAACGGAGGGGGCTCGATGGCTACACCTTC. Its translation: CATQRRGLDGYTF.

V is TRBV7-9 and J is TRBJ1-6; D remains unclear. CDR3 size: 14 residues. CDR1 is SEHNR, CDR2 FQNEAQ, per germline (reference sequence). V was clipped by 5 bases and J by 10 bases, with 15 bases between them. CDR3 bases: TGTGCCAGCAGCCTAGGGCCGGGAGGCTCACCCCTCCACTTT. Amino acid sequence: CASSLGPGGSPLHF.

This chain joins TRBV9 and TRBJ2-7; the D gene is possibly TRBD2 (6 bases). Germline CDR1 and CDR2: SGDLS and YYNGEE. The CDR3 runs 15 residues. V lost 0 bases, J lost 2 bases, and 12 bases lay in between. The CDR3 loop reads CASSVAPGVPYEQYF. CDR3 DNA: TGTGCCAGCAGCGTAGCCCCGGGAGTACCCTACGAGCAGTACTTC.

The rearrangement joins TRBV9 to TRBJ2-2, with 9 bases identical to TRBD1. The CDR3 has 15 residues. The J segment lost 4 bases and the V segment lost 3 bases, leaving 4 bases of the junction unmatched. Germline CDR1 SGDLS, CDR2 YYNGEE. This CDR3 reads CASSAPGQGTGELFF. Here the CDR3 DNA reads TGTGCCAGCAGCGCCCCGGGACAGGGCACCGGGGAGCTGTTTTTT.

V is TRBV18 and J is TRBJ2-3; 10 bases are shared with TRBD2. The V and J ends lost 1 base and 5 bases, in that order; junction bases with no gene match: 6. Per the germline V gene, CDR1 is KGHSH and CDR2 is LQKENI. CDR3 length: 16 amino acids. DNA of the CDR3: TGTGCCAGCTCACCACTAGCGGGAGGTGGTGGAGATACGCAGTATTTT. Translating it yields CASSPLAGGGGDTQYF.

This clone occurred a few times. V gene TRBV28 combines with J gene TRBJ1-5; D possibly corresponds to TRBD1 (6 bases). V lost 5 bases and J lost 1, with 12 bases in between. The V gene's germline CDR1 is MDHEN and CDR2 SYDVKM. The length of the CDR3 is 15 residues. CDR3 region: CASSATGQSNQPQHF. The CDR3, as DNA: TGTGCCAGCAGTGCAACTGGACAGAGCAATCAGCCCCAGCATTTT.

This clone was seen only a few times. This chain links TRBV28 with TRBJ2-1; 9 bases fit TRBD1. Germline V lookup: CDR1 MDHEN, CDR2 SYDVKM. This CDR3 region has 16 residues. V lost 2 bases and J lost 0; bases outside the gene matches: 2. CDR3 DNA sequence: TGTGCCAGCAGTTTACTGGGACAGGGCTCCTACAATGAGCAGTTCTTC. This gives the protein CASSLLGQGSYNEQFF.

In its sample, this clone was seen a few times. The chain links TRBV19 to TRBJ2-4, with TRBD1 as a possible D gene (6 bases). This CDR3 has 14 residues. Germline V gene lookup returns CDR1 LNHDA and CDR2 SQIVND (reference sequence). V was pared by 2 bases and J by 5 bases, with 10 bases between. This CDR3 reads CASSIYREENIQYF. For the CDR3, the DNA is TGTGCCAGTAGTATATACAGGGAAGAAAACATTCAGTACTTC.

This sequence joins TRBV7-9 and TRBJ2-7; tentatively, D is TRBD1 (5 bases). V was cut by 5 bases and J by 3 bases, with 17 bases left in between. Germline loops: CDR1 SEHNR, CDR2 FQNEAQ (reference sequence). The CDR3 has 15 amino acids. CDR3 coding DNA: TGTGCCAGCAGCGTTCAGGGTACCCAGAGCTACGAGCAGTACTTC. Protein: CASSVQGTQSYEQYF.

V is TRBV18 and J is TRBJ1-2, with TRBD1 as a possible D gene (5 bases). CDR1 is KGHSH and CDR2 is LQKENI in the germline V gene. The ends were cut back, 3 bases at V and 4 bases at J, with 15 bases in the middle. CDR3 length: 15 amino acids. The CDR3 here is CASSPALGGGYGYTF. For the CDR3, the DNA is TGTGCCAGCTCACCCGCTCTTGGGGGTGGCTATGGCTACACCTTC.

This chain uses TRBV25-1 with TRBJ2-7; 8 nucleotides agree with TRBD2. The V and J ends lost 4 bases and 6 bases, in that order; junction bases with no gene match: 5. There are 13 residues in the CDR3. CDR1 and CDR2 from the germline V gene are MGHDK and SYGVNS. CDR3 in DNA: TGTGCCAGCAGTGCTGCGGGAGGTGCCGAGCAGTACTTC. This translates into CASSAAGGAEQYF.

This clone was seen a few times. The chain carries TRBV5-6 and TRBJ2-3; a possible D gene is TRBD1 (6 bases). The ends were cut back, 4 bases at V and 2 bases at J, with 14 bases in the middle. Germline CDR1 and CDR2: SGHDT and YYEEEE. CDR3 size: 15 residues. CDR3 loop: CASSQGKRYTDTQYF. CDR3 nucleotides: TGTGCCAGCAGCCAGGGGAAAAGGTACACAGATACGCAGTATTTT.

The gene calls are TRBV4-1 and TRBJ2-5, with 15 bases matching TRBD2. Germline V gene data show CDR1 as MGHRA and CDR2 as YSYEKL. There are 18 residues in the CDR3. The ends lost 1 base at V and 4 bases at J; junction bases unmatched: 7. Here the CDR3 DNA reads TGCGCCAGCAGCCAAGCCGGACTAGCGGGAGGGCCGAGAGAGACCCAGTACTTC. Translated: CASSQAGLAGGPRETQYF.

With respect to this clone: Other DNA sequences in this sample translate to the same CDR3. The chain uses TRBV5-1 and TRBJ2-7, with no clear D. Germline CDR1 SGHRS, CDR2 YFSETQ. V was clipped by 0 bases and J by 0 bases, with 7 bases between them. CDR3 length equals 14 residues. The CDR3 here is CASSLGRSSYEQYF. The CDR3 nucleotides read TGCGCCAGCAGCTTGGGCCGCAGCTCCTACGAGCAGTACTTC.